This TCR beta chain was sequenced during a study of blood T cell repertoires in COVID-19 (dated by TCRdb to the early 2020s). Notes on the research overall: Samples from collaborators originated in the United States, Italy and Spain and spanned both the acute and convalescent phases of COVID-19. Subjects who had been exposed to COVID-19, were actively infected with it, or had recovered from it provided the deeply sampled blood TCRbeta repertoires that made up the dataset. The prospective study material was composed of cDNA or gDNA derived from T cells, B-cell-depleted T cells, or PBMCs. HLA class I and class II types, where available, came from metadata supplied by the sample provider rather than from assay-based typing. Nearly every sample came with metadata listing a de-identified subject ID, COVID-19 status, age in years and sex. The repertoires were released in a freely available public database intended as a resource for research on the immune response to SARS-CoV-2. Samples were obtained from the ongoing ImmuneRACE study (first 160 participants) and from about 1,300 subjects provided by 6 global collaborators.

This clone was seen more than once but under ten times. The antigen it recognizes is unknown. Per-base qualities were not stored, and no clone one base away is much larger. TCRbeta CDR3 regions were amplified from genomic DNA by means of the immunoSEQ Assay, a bias-controlled multiplex PCR. In the source study's methods: The number of nucleated cells in each sample was estimated from the amplification of reference gene primers within the assay. To quantify the absolute abundance of each unique TCRbeta CDR3 rearrangement, sequence reads were collapsed and filtered. For each sample, productive Simpson clonality was calculated as the square root of Simpson's diversity index over productive rearrangements. Not all clones reach the TCRdb copy of this immuneACCESS table, which keeps in-frame sequences only. Checked studies attribute under half of the gap to unresolved V genes and leave the rest unexplained. V and J calls and clone size come straight from that table; D and trimming were deduced from the DNA. This sample gives fewer than 350,000 clones in total; around 87% of them show up just once. The top ten clones comprise approximately 8% of the sample.

Reading from cysteine to phenylalanine, the CDR3 counts 15 amino acids. Only the CDR3 part of the read is kept: 45 bases, read in frame from the first base. Reading the germline V gene (reference sequence) gives CDR1 SGHNT and CDR2 YYREEE. V lost 3 bases and J lost 0 bases; the stretch between them is 9 bases long. What the research found in general, with its limitations: The quantity of clinical and demographic metadata differed by source and by participant and was supplied without curation.

A second Seattle source provided samples from volunteer blood donors who had recovered from COVID-19. Each collaborating institution followed its own protocols to collect whole blood in K2EDTA tubes. Collaborator samples were shipped for TCRbeta analysis as frozen whole blood, isolated PBMCs, or DNA extracted from either sample type. The V and J genes are TRBV5-4 and TRBJ2-2; the D gene is perhaps TRBD2, from 5 matching bases. This clonotype was sampled from a woman between 50 and 59 years old who had recovered from COVID-19. The sample taken for sequencing was peripheral blood. The bases are TGTGCCAGCAGCTCGGGGAGCGCGAACACCGGGGAGCTGTTTTTT. The encoded protein is CASSSGSANTGELFF.